The clone carrying this TCR beta chain was counted ten times or more. The antigen is undetermined. CDR3 length equals 17 residues. V was pared by 0 bases and J by 8 bases, with 19 bases between. Germline CDR1 SGHDN, CDR2 FVKESK. The data were obtained in a study of T cells in Graves' hyperthyroidism and ophthalmopathy. RNA transcripts served as the template for amplifying TCR beta CDR3 regions. First-round RT-PCR targeting the TCR CDR3 was performed with the HTBI primer set. One entry per CDR3 protein, called by TCRdb with MiXCR from the multiplex PCR reads. The table shows 650,000 to 700,000 distinct CDR3 sequences, with 17% occurring only once. PBMCs came from 8.5 to 10 ml fresh peripheral blood. Study outcomes and limitations: Expanded thyroid clonotypes (above 0.001) were mostly also found in blood.

The sequencing sample was made of blood. The sequence was obtained from a man aged 50 or older with Graves' hyperthyroidism. The V gene is TRBV14, the J gene TRBJ1-4; D ambiguous. CDR3 region: CASSQDQARLRNEKLFF. The CDR3 DNA is TGTGCCAGCAGCCAAGATCAGGCCCGGCTTCGGAACGAAAAACTGTTTTTT. Variable domain in full (rest from reference TRBV14 and TRBJ1-4): EAGVTQFPSHSVIEKGQTVTLRCDPISGHDNLYWYRRVMGKEIKFLLHFVKESKQDESGMPNNRFLAERTGGTYSTLKVQPAELEDSGVYFCASSQDQARLRNEKLFFGSGTQLSVL.